A single T cell receptor beta chain is shown here with its context. Methods used by the authors: The authors estimated nucleated cell counts from reference gene primer amplification. The table came from immunoSEQ multiplex PCR; TCRdb's copy has only in-frame clones and leaves some out. That table furnishes V, J and clone size, whereas the DNA furnished D and trimming. The sample has under 250,000 clones, roughly 75% seen once. The data were taken from a study of blood T cell repertoires in COVID-19. Study-wide background: Specimens from acute and convalescent COVID-19 originated in the United States, Italy and Spain. T cells, B-cell-depleted T cells, or PBMCs supplied cDNA or gDNA.

The V end was cut by 4 bases, the J end by 1 base, with 11 bases between. The CDR3 consists of 15 residues. Germline V lookup: CDR1 KGHDR, CDR2 SFDVKD. V gene TRBV24-1 combines with J gene TRBJ2-3, with a possible D match to TRBD1 (5 bases). The sequenced sample consisted of peripheral blood. The receptor comes from a woman aged 70-85 years with acute or convalescent COVID-19. CDR3 DNA sequence: TGTGCCACCAGTGACAGGGAAGGGGGCACAGATACGCAGTATTTT. Amino acids: CATSDREGGTDTQYF.